The sequence of this T cell receptor beta chain was determined in a study of T-cell reconstitution after alpha-beta-depleted transplantation in children. TCRbeta library preparation incorporated unique molecular identifiers. TCRdb passed the PCR reads through MiXCR, listing each CDR3 protein once. The data contain approximately 230,000 distinct CDR3 sequences, about 24% of them singletons. The CDR3 totals 16 residues. Germline V gene sequence: CDR1 MNHEY, CDR2 SMNVEV (reference sequence). Trimming took 0 bases from V and 0 from J, leaving 12 bases between them. V usage is TRBV27 and J usage is TRBJ2-7; no definite D call. Sequenced material: PBMCs, mostly from graft donor cells, taken 360 days after TCRalphabeta/CD19-depleted stem cell transplant. The TCR comes from a female patient between 2 and 15 years old who had a stem cell transplant for congenital amegakaryocytic thrombocytopenia, so the T cells may come from the graft donor. The CDR3 sequence: CASSLSTDGPSYEQYF. The DNA of the CDR3 is TGTGCCAGCAGTTTATCGACCGACGGTCCCTCCTACGAGCAGTACTTC.